This entry concerns a single T cell receptor beta chain. Its antigen is as yet unknown. The CDR3 loop spans 17 amino acids. Per germline, CDR1 MDHEN and CDR2 SYDVKM. After removal of 5 bases from V and 0 bases from J, the junction contained 4 bases not matched to a gene. TCRdb re-analysed the reads in MiXCR, keeping a single row per CDR3 protein. Counted here are around 900,000 distinct CDR3 sequences, around 29% occurring once; the ten biggest clones make up more than 12%. This record belongs to a study of T cell repertoires in cytomegalovirus infection. As for the study in general: Epitope selection comprised recently identified HLA-C-restricted CMV epitopes and well-studied HLA-B-restricted CMV epitopes. CMV infection and matching HLA type were both indicated by public TCR beta signatures.

Points from the study as a whole: Pooled public TCR beta family frequency picked out CMV carriers with the relevant HLA. The ex vivo response was dominated by HLA-C-restricted CMV-specific TCR beta clonotypes.

The rearrangement uses TRBV28 and TRBJ2-2; 12 bases line up with TRBD2. The sample consisted of cultured CD8+ T cells from PBMCs, taken from culture after CMV antigen stimulation. This clonotype was sampled from a human donor in good health (CMV status not recorded). Some clones in this sample may be carry-over from other donors' samples. The CDR3 DNA sequence: TGTGCCAGCAGTGAACTAGCGGGGGGCCCGAACACCGGGGAGCTGTTTTTT. This sequence encodes CASSELAGGPNTGELFF.